This TCR beta chain was recorded in a study of T cell responses to AZD1222 COVID-19 vaccine. Study-wide results and caveats: Distributed over spike, vaccine-associated CD4 TCRs predominated at 160-218 and 743-854. White British ancestry dominated among donors, who included more females, and clonal diversity was possibly underestimated. A reported finding is that nearly half of spike-specific TCRs target unmutated variant regions. Receipt of two AZD1222 doses was followed by a rise in Spike-specific TCR breadth and depth.

The V gene lost 8 bases and the J gene lost 3 bases, with 19 bases spanning the gap. Germline lookup yields CDR1 LNHNV and CDR2 YYDKDF (reference sequence). This CDR3 is built from 15 residues. To note about this clone: No antigen is known for it.

The protocol was immunoSEQ multiplex PCR, while the TCRdb copy is restricted to in-frame clones and leaves out a portion. The repertoire consists of 110,000 to 150,000 clones, with 80% to 90% occurring once and the leading ten covering around 3.3%. The chain links TRBV15 to TRBJ2-5; either TRBD1 or TRBD2 may supply D (5 bases each). The sequence came from an adult in good health. This material consisted of peripheral blood, taken on day 0 of AZD1222 vaccination. CDR3 region: CATRDGETVEETQYF. The CDR3 nucleotides are TGTGCCACCCGGGACGGCGAGACGGTCGAAGAGACCCAGTACTTC.